Listed below are T cell receptor beta chains from one sample, sequenced in a study of cytomegalovirus exposure and HLA in healthy donors. Only in-frame clones appear in the TCRdb table, and some are missing; sequencing was by immunoSEQ multiplex PCR. The sample consists of roughly 230,000 clones, 85% to 95% of them appearing once. Sequenced input: PBMCs. The receptors originated from a girl aged 2-10 years in good health and CMV-seronegative. CDR3s include the opening cysteine and the closing phenylalanine or tryptophan. Each record gives: D gene, J gene, V gene, clone size, CDR3 protein, CDR3 DNA. D genes are given only for firm matches. The listing skips clone size in some rows; elsewhere it reads once, few, many or a size class.

D: TRBD2; J: TRBJ2-1; V: TRBV19; size: NA; CDR3: CASSTMLSGRIGNEQFF; DNA: TGTGCCAGTAGTACGATGTTGAGCGGGAGGATAGGCAATGAGCAGTTCTTC
D: TRBD2; J: TRBJ2-5; V: TRBV15; size: NA; CDR3: CATSREGSRGVETQYF; DNA: TGTGCCACCAGCAGAGAGGGCTCGCGGGGGGTAGAGACCCAGTACTTC
D: NA; J: TRBJ2-5; V: TRBV12-1; size: NA; CDR3: CASSFFGQVNFPSLEETQYF; DNA: TGTGCCAGCAGCTTTTTCGGACAGGTCAACTTCCCCTCCCTAGAGGAGACCCAGTACTTC
D: NA; J: TRBJ1-2; V: TRBV11-3; size: NA; CDR3: CASSSPGTYYGYTF; DNA: TGTGCCAGCAGTTCACCCGGGACATACTATGGCTACACCTTC
D: TRBD1; J: TRBJ1-2; V: TRBV19; size: once; CDR3: CASSMGDRGLDGYTF; DNA: TGTGCCAGTAGTATGGGGGACAGGGGGCTTGATGGCTACACCTTC
D: NA; J: TRBJ1-6; V: TRBV2; size: NA; CDR3: CASSVRPTESSYNSPLHF; DNA: TGTGCCAGCAGTGTTCGCCCCACTGAGAGCTCCTATAATTCACCCCTCCACTTT
D: NA; J: TRBJ2-2; V: TRBV7-6; size: once; CDR3: CASSLETPIVVGELFF; DNA: TGTGCCAGCAGCTTAGAAACCCCTATAGTAGTCGGGGAGCTGTTTTTT
D: NA; J: TRBJ1-2; V: TRBV4-1; size: NA; CDR3: CASSQDGPFGGYTF; DNA: TGCGCCAGCAGCCAAGATGGCCCTTTCGGGGGCTACACCTTC
D: NA; J: TRBJ2-2; V: TRBV10-2; size: NA; CDR3: CASGGRTRDTGELFF; DNA: TGCGCCAGCGGGGGCCGGACTAGAGACACCGGGGAGCTGTTTTTT
D: NA; J: TRBJ1-2; V: TRBV28; size: NA; CDR3: CASSLSPDRNYGYTF; DNA: TGTGCCAGCAGTTTATCCCCGGACAGAAACTATGGCTACACCTTC
D: NA; J: TRBJ1-2; V: TRBV6-6; size: NA; CDR3: CASTSDSFYGYTF; DNA: TGTGCCAGCACTTCAGACAGTTTTTATGGCTACACCTTC
D: NA; J: TRBJ2-5; V: TRBV7-9; size: NA; CDR3: CAGGGIAEETQYF; DNA: TGTGCCGGGGGGGGCATAGCGGAAGAGACCCAGTACTTC
D: TRBD2; J: TRBJ2-7; V: TRBV7-9; size: NA; CDR3: CSSSPQGGLAGGFHEQYF; DNA: TGTTCCAGCAGTCCACAGGGGGGACTAGCGGGAGGTTTCCACGAGCAGTACTTC
D: NA; J: TRBJ1-1; V: TRBV6-5; size: NA; CDR3: CASSPPGPEAFF; DNA: TGTGCCAGCAGTCCTCCGGGTCCCGAAGCTTTCTTT
D: TRBD1; J: TRBJ2-3; V: TRBV5-1; size: NA; CDR3: CASSRTGGQFTDTQYF; DNA: TGCGCCAGCAGCAGGACAGGGGGCCAATTCACAGATACGCAGTATTTT
D: NA; J: TRBJ1-6; V: TRBV6-5; size: NA; CDR3: CATRGEWNNSPLHF; DNA: TGTGCCACCCGGGGGGAGTGGAATAATTCACCCCTCCACTTT
D: TRBD1; J: TRBJ2-3; V: TRBV30; size: NA; CDR3: CALTGQGGADTQYF; DNA: TGTGCCTTAACCGGACAGGGGGGGGCGGATACGCAGTATTTT
D: NA; J: TRBJ1-5; V: TRBV5-6; size: NA; CDR3: CASSPGSGSNQPQHF; DNA: TGTGCCAGCAGTCCGGGGTCGGGGAGCAATCAGCCCCAGCATTTT
D: NA; J: TRBJ1-1; V: TRBV7-9; size: NA; CDR3: CASSPGGLSTEAFF; DNA: TGTGCCAGCTCCCCGGGGGGCCTGAGCACTGAAGCTTTCTTT
D: NA; J: TRBJ2-3; V: TRBV9; size: NA; CDR3: CASSERLAYTDTQYF; DNA: TGTGCCAGCAGCGAGCGTCTAGCGTACACAGATACGCAGTATTTT
D: TRBD1; J: TRBJ1-4; V: TRBV15; size: once; CDR3: CAISTGGREKLFF; DNA: TGTGCCATTTCGACAGGGGGTAGAGAAAAACTGTTTTTT
D: TRBD2; J: TRBJ2-7; V: TRBV5-4; size: NA; CDR3: CASSKGLVVPYEQYF; DNA: TGTGCCAGCAGCAAGGGACTAGTCGTCCCCTACGAGCAGTACTTC
D: NA; J: TRBJ1-1; V: TRBV28; size: NA; CDR3: CASSSQGGGTEAFF; DNA: TGTGCCAGCAGTTCTCAGGGCGGGGGGACTGAAGCTTTCTTT
D: TRBD1; J: TRBJ1-1; V: TRBV6-5; size: NA; CDR3: CASSETWTGSEAFF; DNA: TGTGCCAGCAGTGAAACCTGGACAGGGAGTGAAGCTTTCTTT
D: TRBD2; J: TRBJ2-1; V: TRBV13; size: NA; CDR3: CASSVGLAGAFSYNEQFF; DNA: TGTGCCAGCAGCGTGGGACTAGCGGGAGCATTTAGCTACAATGAGCAGTTCTTC
D: TRBD1; J: TRBJ2-7; V: TRBV7-8; size: once; CDR3: CASSLRGQGLYEQYF; DNA: TGTGCCAGCAGCTTAAGAGGACAGGGTCTATACGAGCAGTACTTC
D: TRBD1; J: TRBJ2-7; V: TRBV7-9; size: once; CDR3: CASSPGQVGYEQYF; DNA: TGTGCCAGCAGTCCTGGACAGGTTGGGTACGAGCAGTACTTC
D: TRBD1; J: TRBJ1-6; V: TRBV7-9; size: NA; CDR3: CASTETGNSPLHF; DNA: TGTGCCAGCACCGAGACAGGGAATTCACCCCTCCACTTT
D: TRBD1; J: TRBJ2-7; V: TRBV5-5; size: NA; CDR3: CASSPGTGSSASYEQYF; DNA: TGTGCCAGCAGCCCGGGGACAGGGAGTTCGGCGTCCTACGAGCAGTACTTC
D: TRBD1; J: TRBJ2-3; V: TRBV6-5; size: NA; CDR3: CASSSTGGTDTQYF; DNA: TGTGCCAGCAGCAGCACAGGGGGCACAGATACGCAGTATTTT
D: TRBD1; J: TRBJ1-4; V: TRBV11-1; size: few; CDR3: CASSFRRDSEKLFF; DNA: TGTGCCAGCAGCTTTCGACGGGACAGTGAAAAACTGTTTTTT
D: NA; J: TRBJ2-7; V: TRBV28; size: NA; CDR3: CASGQGVSYEQYF; DNA: TGTGCCAGCGGACAAGGGGTCTCCTACGAGCAGTACTTC